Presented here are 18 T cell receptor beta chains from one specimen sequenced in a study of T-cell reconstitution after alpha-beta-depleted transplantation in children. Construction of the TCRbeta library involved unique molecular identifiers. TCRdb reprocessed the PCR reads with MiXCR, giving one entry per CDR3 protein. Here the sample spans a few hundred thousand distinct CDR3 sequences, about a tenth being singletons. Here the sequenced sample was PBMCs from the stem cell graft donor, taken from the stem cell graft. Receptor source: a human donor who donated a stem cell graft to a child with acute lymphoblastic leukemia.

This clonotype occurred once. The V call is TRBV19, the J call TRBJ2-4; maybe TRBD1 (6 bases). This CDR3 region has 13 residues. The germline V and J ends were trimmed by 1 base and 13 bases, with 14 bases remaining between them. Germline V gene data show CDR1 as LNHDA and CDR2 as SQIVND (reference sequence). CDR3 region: CASSIAKYRDQYF. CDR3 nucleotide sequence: TGTGCCAGTAGTATAGCTAAGTACAGGGACCAGTACTTC. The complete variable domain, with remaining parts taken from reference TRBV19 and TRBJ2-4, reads DGGITQSPKYLFRKEGQNVTLSCEQNLNHDAMYWYRQDPGQGLRLIYYSQIVNDFQKGDIAEGYSVSREKKESFPLTVTSAQKNPTAFYLCASSIAKYRDQYFGAGTRLSVL.

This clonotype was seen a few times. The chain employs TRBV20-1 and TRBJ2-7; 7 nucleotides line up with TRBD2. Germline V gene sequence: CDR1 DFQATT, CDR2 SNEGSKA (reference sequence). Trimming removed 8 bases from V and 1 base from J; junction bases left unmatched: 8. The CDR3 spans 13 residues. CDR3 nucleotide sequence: TGCAGTTCCGCTAGCGGAATGTCCTACGAGCAGTACTTC. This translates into CSSASGMSYEQYF.

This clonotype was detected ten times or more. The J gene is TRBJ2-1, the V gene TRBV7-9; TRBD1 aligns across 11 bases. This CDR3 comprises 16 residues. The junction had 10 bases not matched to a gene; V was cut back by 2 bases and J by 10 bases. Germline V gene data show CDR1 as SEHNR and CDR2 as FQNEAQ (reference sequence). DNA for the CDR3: TGTGCCAGCAGCTTACCCGGGACAGGGGGGATTATCGAGCAGTTCTTC. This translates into CASSLPGTGGIIEQFF. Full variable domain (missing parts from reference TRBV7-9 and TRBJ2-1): DTGVSQNPRHKITKRGQNVTFRCDPISEHNRLYWYRQTLGQGPEFLTYFQNEAQLEKSRLLSDRFSAERPKGSFSTLEIQRTEQGDSAMYLCASSLPGTGGIIEQFFGPGTRLTVL.

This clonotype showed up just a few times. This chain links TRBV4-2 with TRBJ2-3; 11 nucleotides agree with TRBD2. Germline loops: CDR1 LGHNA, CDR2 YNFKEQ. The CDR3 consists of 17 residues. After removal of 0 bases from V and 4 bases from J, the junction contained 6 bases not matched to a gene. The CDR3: CASSQDGVAGGPDTQYF. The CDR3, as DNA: TGTGCCAGCAGCCAAGACGGTGTAGCGGGAGGGCCAGATACGCAGTATTTT.

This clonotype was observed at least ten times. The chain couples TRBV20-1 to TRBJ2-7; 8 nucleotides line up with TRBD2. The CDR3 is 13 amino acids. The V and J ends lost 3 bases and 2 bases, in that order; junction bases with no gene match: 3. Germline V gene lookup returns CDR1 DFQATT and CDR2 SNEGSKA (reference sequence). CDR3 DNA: TGCAGTGCTAGCCCGGGAGGGGCCTACGAGCAGTACTTC. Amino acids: CSASPGGAYEQYF.

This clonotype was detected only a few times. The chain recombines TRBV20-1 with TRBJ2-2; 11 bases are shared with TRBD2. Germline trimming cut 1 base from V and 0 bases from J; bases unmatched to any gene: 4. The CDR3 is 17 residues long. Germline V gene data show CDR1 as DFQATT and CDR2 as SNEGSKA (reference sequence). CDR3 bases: TGCAGTGCTAGAGTCCCTAGCGGGAGGCCGAACACCGGGGAGCTGTTTTTT. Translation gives CSARVPSGRPNTGELFF.

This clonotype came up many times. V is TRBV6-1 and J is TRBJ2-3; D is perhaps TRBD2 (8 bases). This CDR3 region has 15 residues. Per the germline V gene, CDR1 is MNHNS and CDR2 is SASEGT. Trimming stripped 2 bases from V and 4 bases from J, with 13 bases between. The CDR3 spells CASSEIAGQSDTQYF. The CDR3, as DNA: TGTGCCAGCAGTGAAATAGCGGGACAGTCAGATACGCAGTATTTT.

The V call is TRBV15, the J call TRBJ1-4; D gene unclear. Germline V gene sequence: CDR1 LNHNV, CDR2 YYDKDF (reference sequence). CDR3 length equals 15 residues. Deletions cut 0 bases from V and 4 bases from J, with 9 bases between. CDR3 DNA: TGTGCCACCAGCAGAGACGAGGCCTATAATGAAAAACTGTTTTTT. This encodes CATSRDEAYNEKLFF.

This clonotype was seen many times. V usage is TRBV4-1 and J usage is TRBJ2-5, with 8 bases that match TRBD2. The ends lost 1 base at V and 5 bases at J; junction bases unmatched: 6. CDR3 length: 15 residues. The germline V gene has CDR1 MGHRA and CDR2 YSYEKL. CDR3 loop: CASSQGASGSETQYF. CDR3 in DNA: TGCGCCAGCAGCCAAGGTGCAAGCGGGAGCGAGACCCAGTACTTC.

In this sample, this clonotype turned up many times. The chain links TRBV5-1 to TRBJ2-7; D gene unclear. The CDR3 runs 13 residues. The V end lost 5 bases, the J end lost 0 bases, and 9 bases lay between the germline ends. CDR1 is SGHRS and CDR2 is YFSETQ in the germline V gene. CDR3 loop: CASRADSSYEQYF. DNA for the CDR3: TGCGCCAGCAGGGCGGATTCCTCCTACGAGCAGTACTTC.

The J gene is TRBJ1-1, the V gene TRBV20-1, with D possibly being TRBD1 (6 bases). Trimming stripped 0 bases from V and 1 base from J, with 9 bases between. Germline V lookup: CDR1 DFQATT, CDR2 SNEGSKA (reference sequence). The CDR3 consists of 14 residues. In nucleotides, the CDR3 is TGCAGTGCTAGAGAGGGGGCAAGGAACACTGAAGCTTTCTTT. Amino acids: CSAREGARNTEAFF.

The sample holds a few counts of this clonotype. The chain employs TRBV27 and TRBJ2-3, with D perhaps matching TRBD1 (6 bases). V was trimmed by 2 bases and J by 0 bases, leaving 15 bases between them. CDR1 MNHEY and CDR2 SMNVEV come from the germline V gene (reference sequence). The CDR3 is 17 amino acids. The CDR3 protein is CASSLRQGLTSTDTQYF. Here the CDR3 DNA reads TGTGCCAGCAGTTTAAGGCAGGGGTTAACTAGCACAGATACGCAGTATTTT.

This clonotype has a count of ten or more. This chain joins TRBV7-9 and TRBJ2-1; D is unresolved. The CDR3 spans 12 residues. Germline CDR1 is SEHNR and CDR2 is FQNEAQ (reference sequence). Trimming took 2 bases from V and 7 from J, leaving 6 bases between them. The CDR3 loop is CASSLPGNEQFF. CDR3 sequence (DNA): TGTGCCAGCAGCTTACCAGGAAATGAGCAGTTCTTC.

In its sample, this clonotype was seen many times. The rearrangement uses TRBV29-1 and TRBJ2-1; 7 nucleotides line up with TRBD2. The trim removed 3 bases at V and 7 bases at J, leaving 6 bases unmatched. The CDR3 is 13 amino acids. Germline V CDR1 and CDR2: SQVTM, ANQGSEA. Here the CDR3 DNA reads TGCAGCGTTGAGGGGACTACCGTTAATGAGCAGTTCTTC. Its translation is CSVEGTTVNEQFF.

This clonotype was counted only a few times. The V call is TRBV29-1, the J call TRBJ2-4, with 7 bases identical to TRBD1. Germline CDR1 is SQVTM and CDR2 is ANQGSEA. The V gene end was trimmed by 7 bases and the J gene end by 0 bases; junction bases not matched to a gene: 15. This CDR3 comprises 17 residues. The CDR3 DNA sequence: TGCAGCGCCGTAGGGACAGCCGGAGGTATAGCCAAAAACATTCAGTACTTC. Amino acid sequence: CSAVGTAGGIAKNIQYF. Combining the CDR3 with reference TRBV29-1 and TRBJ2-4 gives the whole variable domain SAVISQKPSRDICQRGTSLTIQCQVDSQVTMMFWYRQQPGQSLTLIATANQGSEATYESGFVIDKFPISRPNLTFSTLTVSNMSPEDSSIYLCSAVGTAGGIAKNIQYFGAGTRLSVL.

As DNA, the CDR3 is TGCAGTGCCGGGCCGGGACAGCCTAATTCACCCCTCCACTTT. It translates to CSAGPGQPNSPLHF. The rearrangement uses TRBV20-1 and TRBJ1-6; TRBD1 matches 7 bases. There are 14 residues in the CDR3. Germline loops: CDR1 DFQATT, CDR2 SNEGSKA (reference sequence). The ends lost 6 bases at V and 6 bases at J; junction bases unmatched: 8.

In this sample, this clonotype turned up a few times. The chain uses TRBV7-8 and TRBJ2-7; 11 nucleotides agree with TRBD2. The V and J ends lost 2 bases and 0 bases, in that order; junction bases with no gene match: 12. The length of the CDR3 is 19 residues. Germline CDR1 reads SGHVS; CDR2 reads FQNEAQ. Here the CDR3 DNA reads TGTGCCAGCAGCTTAAGACGACTAGCGGGGCCCTGGGTCTCCTACGAGCAGTACTTC. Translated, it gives CASSLRRLAGPWVSYEQYF. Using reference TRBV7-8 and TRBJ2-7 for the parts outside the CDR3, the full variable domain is GAGVSQSPRYKVAKRGQDVALRCDPISGHVSLFWYQQALGQGPEFLTYFQNEAQLDKSGLPSDRFFAERPEGSVSTLKIQRTQQEDSAVYLCASSLRRLAGPWVSYEQYFGPGTRLTVT.

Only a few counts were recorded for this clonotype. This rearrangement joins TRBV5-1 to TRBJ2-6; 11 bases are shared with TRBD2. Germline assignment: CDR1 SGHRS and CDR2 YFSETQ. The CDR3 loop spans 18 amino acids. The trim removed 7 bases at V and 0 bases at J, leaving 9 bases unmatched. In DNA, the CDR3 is TGCGCCAGCGCATCCGGACTAGCGGGTATCTCTGGGGCCAACGTCCTGACTTTC. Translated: CASASGLAGISGANVLTF.